These 25 T cell receptor beta chains were sequenced from one sample in a study of response to subunit inactivated influenza vaccine. TCRdb analysed the RT-PCR reads with MiXCR anew, one entry per CDR3 protein. This table has fewer than 550,000 distinct CDR3 sequences, about 25% appearing once. The source was CD4+ T cells sorted from PBMCs, collected around 5 days after vaccination. The receptors shown here come from a man aged 45 to 65 who received an inactivated influenza vaccine.

The chain combines TRBV11-2 with TRBJ2-1; 14 bases align to TRBD2. V shed 5 bases, J shed 3 bases, and the junction held 6 bases outside the gene matches. The CDR3 contains 17 residues. Germline CDR1 reads SGHAT; CDR2 reads FQNNGV. The CDR3 loop reads CASSNRLAGGRYNEQFF. The CDR3 region has the DNA TGTGCCAGCAGCAATCGACTAGCGGGGGGGCGCTACAATGAGCAGTTCTTC.

J is TRBJ2-6 and V is TRBV5-1; 12 nucleotides line up with TRBD2. Trimming cost V 0 bases and J 4 bases; bases outside gene matches: 11. The CDR3 spans 20 residues. CDR1 and CDR2 (germline): SGHRS, YFSETQ. The CDR3 nucleotides are TGCGCCAGCAGCTTGGTGTCCCCTAGCGGGAGGGCCGGCGGGGCCAACGTCCTGACTTTC. Residues: CASSLVSPSGRAGGANVLTF.

The CDR3 sequence: CAISSDRTMEYF. As DNA, the CDR3 is TGTGCCATCAGTTCAGACAGAACGATGGAGTACTTC. This chain joins TRBV10-3 and TRBJ2-7; D perhaps matches TRBD1 (5 bases). This CDR3 is built from 12 residues. Germline V CDR1 and CDR2: ENHRY, SYGVKD. Trimming removed 5 bases at V and 11 bases at J, with 16 bases between.

This chain connects TRBV20-1 to TRBJ2-7, with TRBD1 as a possible D gene (6 bases). CDR1 DFQATT and CDR2 SNEGSKA come from the germline V gene (reference sequence). Trimming took 6 bases from V and 4 from J, leaving 13 bases between them. The CDR3 contains 12 residues. This CDR3 is CSAQGPGYEQYF. DNA of the CDR3: TGCAGTGCCCAGGGGCCCGGGTACGAGCAGTACTTC.

The V and J genes are TRBV18 and TRBJ1-1; TRBD1 matches at 9 bases. The CDR3 sequence is 16 residues long. After removal of 3 bases from V and 0 bases from J, the junction contained 5 bases not matched to a gene. CDR1 is KGHSH, CDR2 LQKENI, per germline. The CDR3 sequence is CASSPRTGEVNTEAFF. In DNA, the CDR3 is TGTGCCAGCTCACCCCGGACAGGGGAGGTGAACACTGAAGCTTTCTTT.

This clonotype occurred a few times. The chain couples TRBV6-1 to TRBJ1-1, with D perhaps TRBD1 (6 bases). The CDR3 consists of 13 residues. V was trimmed by 9 bases and J by 1 base, leaving 12 bases between them. Germline assignment: CDR1 MNHNS and CDR2 SASEGT. The CDR3, as DNA: TGTGCCAGTACAGGGATGCCGAACACTGAAGCTTTCTTT. Translating it yields CASTGMPNTEAFF.

J is TRBJ1-4 and V is TRBV7-9; 7 positions agree with TRBD1. The V and J ends lost 5 bases and 5 bases, in that order; junction bases with no gene match: 5. Germline values: CDR1 SEHNR, CDR2 FQNEAQ (reference sequence). The CDR3 is 14 residues long. Written as DNA, the CDR3 is TGTGCCAGCAGCCGGGGACAGCCGAATGAAAAACTGTTTTTT. Protein product: CASSRGQPNEKLFF.

The genes are TRBV2 and TRBJ2-3; 8 positions match TRBD1. CDR1 SNHLY and CDR2 FYNNEI come from the germline V gene. Losses at the gene ends were 5 bases for V and 1 base for J; bases not matched to a gene: 5. This CDR3 has 15 amino acids. The DNA for the CDR3 is TGTGCCAGCAGTCGGGACAGGCGTCGCACAGATACGCAGTATTTT. It encodes CASSRDRRRTDTQYF.

The chain combines TRBV6-1 with TRBJ1-1; a possible D gene is TRBD1 (5 bases). This CDR3 has 15 residues. V was cut by 6 bases and J by 4 bases, with 18 bases left in between. From germline, CDR1 is MNHNS and CDR2 SASEGT. The CDR3 loop is CASRSRGEGSTEAFF. The CDR3 bases are TGTGCCAGCAGAAGCAGAGGGGAGGGGAGCACTGAAGCTTTCTTT.

This clonotype has ten or more counts. V and J are TRBV7-7 and TRBJ2-3, with D possibly TRBD2 on 5 matching bases. Per germline, CDR1 SSHAT and CDR2 FNYEAQ (reference sequence). The length of the CDR3 is 13 residues. V gave up 4 bases and J gave up 6 bases, with 11 bases separating them. DNA for the CDR3: TGTGCCAGCAGCTCGGACTCTACCGATACGCAGTATTTT. It codes for CASSSDSTDTQYF.

J is TRBJ2-7 and V is TRBV20-1; TRBD2 matches at 10 bases. The CDR3 is 16 amino acids. With 5 bases clipped from V and 2 bases from J, the junction kept 12 bases outside the gene matches. Germline CDR1 is DFQATT and CDR2 is SNEGSKA (reference sequence). As DNA, the CDR3 is TGCAGTGCTCCTCCTATAGCGGGAGGAAAAACCTACGAGCAGTACTTC. It yields the protein CSAPPIAGGKTYEQYF.

This clonotype was seen more than once but under ten times. The chain joins TRBV19 to TRBJ2-7, with 9 bases matching TRBD1. This CDR3 comprises 13 residues. The germline CDR1 and CDR2 sequences are LNHDA and SQIVND (reference sequence). The ends lost 7 bases at V and 3 bases at J; junction bases unmatched: 4. DNA of the CDR3: TGTGCCAGTACCGGGACAGGGAACTACGAGCAGTACTTC. Translated: CASTGTGNYEQYF.

This clonotype has a handful of counts. This chain connects TRBV10-1 to TRBJ2-1, with 10 bases lining up with TRBD2. The V and J ends lost 2 bases and 2 bases, in that order; junction bases with no gene match: 3. This CDR3 spans 16 amino acids. Germline loops: CDR1 WNHNN, CDR2 SYGVQD (reference sequence). The CDR3 bases are TGCGCCAGCAGTGAGGCACTAGCGGGGCCCTACAATGAGCAGTTCTTC. This encodes CASSEALAGPYNEQFF.

This rearrangement joins TRBV7-2 to TRBJ2-7; the match to TRBD1 covers 7 bases. Germline CDR1 is SGHTA and CDR2 is FQGNSA. This CDR3 comprises 12 residues. Trimming cost V 5 bases and J 6 bases; bases outside gene matches: 4. CDR3 protein: CASSKNRGEQYF. In DNA form, the CDR3 reads TGTGCCAGCAGCAAGAACAGGGGCGAGCAGTACTTC. Complete variable domain (other parts from reference TRBV7-2 and TRBJ2-7): GAGVSQSPSNKVTEKGKDVELRCDPISGHTALYWYRQSLGQGLEFLIYFQGNSAPDKSGLPSDRFSAERTGGSVSTLTIQRTQQEDSAVYLCASSKNRGEQYFGPGTRLTVT.

The V gene is TRBV28, the J gene TRBJ1-2, with D possibly TRBD1 on 6 matching bases. V lost 5 bases to trimming and J lost 4 bases, with 8 bases between them. There are 12 residues in the CDR3. Per germline, CDR1 MDHEN and CDR2 SYDVKM. The CDR3 reads CASSRRGYGYTF. CDR3 DNA: TGTGCCAGCAGTCGCAGGGGCTATGGCTACACCTTC.

V usage is TRBV5-1 and J usage is TRBJ2-2; the match to TRBD1 covers 9 bases. Trimming took 3 bases from V and 1 from J; bases not matched to a gene: 4. CDR1 and CDR2 from the germline V gene are SGHRS and YFSETQ. The CDR3 runs 16 residues. CDR3 DNA sequence: TGCGCCAGCAGCTGGGGACAGGGAATGAACACCGGGGAGCTGTTTTTT. This gives the protein CASSWGQGMNTGELFF.

This chain uses TRBV20-1 with TRBJ2-3; D perhaps matches TRBD2 (5 bases). Between the trimmed V and J ends, which lost 0 bases and 1 base, there was a span of 11 bases. Germline loops: CDR1 DFQATT, CDR2 SNEGSKA (reference sequence). The CDR3 runs to 15 residues. The CDR3 region is CSARDPVGGTDTQYF. The CDR3 DNA is TGCAGTGCTAGAGATCCCGTGGGAGGCACAGATACGCAGTATTTT.

This clonotype was detected only a few times. V is TRBV5-1 and J is TRBJ2-3, with D hard to call. The CDR3 is 14 amino acids. Per germline, CDR1 SGHRS and CDR2 YFSETQ. V was pared by 6 bases and J by 0 bases, with 11 bases between. CDR3 sequence: CASNPSSSTDTQYF. DNA for the CDR3: TGCGCCAGCAATCCTTCCTCTAGCACAGATACGCAGTATTTT. The variable domain in full, completed from reference TRBV5-1 and TRBJ2-3, reads KAGVTQTPRYLIKTRGQQVTLSCSPISGHRSVSWYQQTPGQGLQFLFEYFSETQRNKGNFPGRFSGRQFSNSRSEMNVSTLELGDSALYLCASNPSSSTDTQYFGPGTRLTVL.

This clonotype was seen more than once but under ten times. This chain connects TRBV11-2 to TRBJ2-1; either TRBD1 or TRBD2 may fit D (5 bases each). V was trimmed by 5 bases and J by 0 bases, leaving 11 bases between them. The CDR3 spans 15 residues. The germline gives CDR1 SGHAT, CDR2 FQNNGV. CDR3 coding DNA: TGTGCCAGCAGCGAGGGGTATCTCTCCTACAATGAGCAGTTCTTC. Amino acids: CASSEGYLSYNEQFF.

The chain couples TRBV10-3 to TRBJ2-1; 7 bases fit TRBD2. The germline gives CDR1 ENHRY, CDR2 SYGVKD. After removal of 5 bases from V and 6 bases from J, the junction contained 10 bases not matched to a gene. CDR3 length equals 15 residues. The CDR3: CAISTASGSSNEQFF. The CDR3 DNA reads as TGTGCCATCAGTACTGCTAGCGGTAGCTCCAATGAGCAGTTCTTC.

This chain connects TRBV6-2 or TRBV6-3 to TRBJ1-6; tentative D call: TRBD1 (5 bases). V lost 2 bases to trimming and J lost 7 bases, with 9 bases between them. CDR1 is MNHEY and CDR2 is SVGEGT in the germline V gene. The CDR3 length is 14 residues. CDR3 in DNA: TGTGCCAGCAGTTACCAGGGACGGAATTCACCCCTCCACTTT. Protein product: CASSYQGRNSPLHF.

The J gene is TRBJ1-2, the V gene TRBV7-9; D is ambiguous. Trimming took off 0 bases at V and 8 bases at J, with 7 bases between the two ends. CDR3 length: 12 amino acids. Germline CDR1 SEHNR, CDR2 FQNEAQ (reference sequence). The CDR3 nucleotides read TGTGCCAGCAGCTTAGCTTATGACGGCTACACCTTC. This translates into CASSLAYDGYTF. Full variable domain (missing parts from reference TRBV7-9 and TRBJ1-2): DTGVSQNPRHKITKRGQNVTFRCDPISEHNRLYWYRQTLGQGPEFLTYFQNEAQLEKSRLLSDRFSAERPKGSFSTLEIQRTEQGDSAMYLCASSLAYDGYTFGSGTRLTVV.

The sample holds a few counts of this clonotype. This rearrangement joins TRBV9 to TRBJ2-1, with D tentatively TRBD1 (6 bases). Germline V CDR1 and CDR2: SGDLS, YYNGEE. The CDR3 covers 17 residues. V lost 3 bases, J lost 6 bases, and 22 bases lay in between. The CDR3 DNA sequence: TGTGCCAGCAGCGGCCGAACCGGGACAACTCTGGCCAATGAGCAGTTCTTC. Amino acid sequence: CASSGRTGTTLANEQFF. Based on the CDR3 plus reference TRBV9 and TRBJ2-1, the full variable domain is DSGVTQTPKHLITATGQRVTLRCSPRSGDLSVYWYQQSLDQGLQFLIQYYNGEERAKGNILERFSAQQFPDLHSELNLSSLELGDSALYFCASSGRTGTTLANEQFFGPGTRLTVL.

This clonotype was seen only a few times. J is TRBJ2-5 and V is TRBV28, with D perhaps assigned TRBD1 or TRBD2 (5 bases each). CDR3 size: 15 residues. Looked up from germline, CDR1 is MDHEN and CDR2 is SYDVKM. Between the trimmed V and J ends, which lost 4 bases and 2 bases, there was a span of 14 bases. The CDR3 sequence is CASSYTGTKQETQYF. In DNA form, the CDR3 reads TGTGCCAGCAGTTACACCGGGACCAAACAAGAGACCCAGTACTTC.

This sequence joins TRBV28 and TRBJ2-4, with no clear D. V gave up 4 bases and J gave up 3 bases, with 7 bases separating them. This CDR3 is built from 13 residues. Germline loops: CDR1 MDHEN, CDR2 SYDVKM. This chain's CDR3 is CASSSSFKNIQYF. The CDR3 nucleotides are TGTGCCAGCAGTTCTAGTTTCAAAAACATTCAGTACTTC.